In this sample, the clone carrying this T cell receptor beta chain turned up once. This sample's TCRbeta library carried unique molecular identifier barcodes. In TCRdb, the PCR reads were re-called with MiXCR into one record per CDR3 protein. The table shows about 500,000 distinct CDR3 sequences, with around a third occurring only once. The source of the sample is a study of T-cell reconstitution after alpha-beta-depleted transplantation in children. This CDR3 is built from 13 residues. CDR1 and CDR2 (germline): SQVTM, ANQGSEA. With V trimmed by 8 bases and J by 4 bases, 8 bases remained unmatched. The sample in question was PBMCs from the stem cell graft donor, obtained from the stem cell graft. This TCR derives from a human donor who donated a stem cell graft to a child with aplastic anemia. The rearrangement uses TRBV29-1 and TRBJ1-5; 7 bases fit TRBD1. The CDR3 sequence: CSTRQGKNQPQHF. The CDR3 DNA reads TGCAGCACGCGACAGGGTAAGAATCAGCCCCAGCATTTT.